This TCR beta chain was identified in a study of memory CD4+ T cells and cytomegalovirus serostatus (dated by TCRdb to about 2019). Notes on the research overall: The cohort included 35 or so healthy adults from Belgium, of whom 9 were CMV seropositive and roughly 25 were CMV seronegative. The study sequenced CD4+ memory TCRbeta repertoires of a Belgian cohort with known cytomegalovirus serostatus to replicate a published TCR-based CMV serostatus classifier.

Notes on this clone: It lacks a known antigen. The sample holds no much larger clone one base away, and base qualities are not on file.

From V the trimming removes 3 bases and from J it removes 2 bases, while the gene matches leave 5 bases of the junction unaccounted for. The germline V gene yields KGHSH for CDR1 and LQKENI for CDR2. From the cysteine up to the phenylalanine, the CDR3 has a length of 15 residues. This entry keeps only the CDR3 DNA: 45 bases, framed from base 1. Genomic DNA was extracted from sorted cells with the Quick-DNA Microprep Kit. TCRbeta DNA was amplified with the immunoSEQ hsTCRbeta kit following the manufacturer's protocol. An Illumina MiSeq instrument was used to sequence the TCRbeta libraries. As for how the authors treated the data: Following removal of out-of-frame sequences, approximately 2.1 million distinct TCRbeta sequences were retained, with an average of about 70,000 per individual. Each individual was scored by the count of fewer than 200 previously reported CMV-associated TCRbeta sequences and the total productive distinct TCRbeta count. A beta-binomial model was reimplemented in Python, and random forests from scikit-learn, run with default parameters, were trained on data from the US cohort. Classifier performance on the Belgian cohort was reported as the median AUC with percentile confidence intervals calculated over 10,000 bootstrap iterations. The source is immuneACCESS, and TCRdb retained only in-frame sequences with V and J called. Part of the clones is not carried over; for the studies checked, unresolved V genes explain less than half of this, and the remainder is unexplained. V and J calls and clone size are copied from that table; D and trimming were computed from the DNA. A total of approximately 42,000 clones appear in this sample, about four fifths of them only once. Jointly, the top ten make up 0.95% to 1.2% of the sample.

The paper's findings and limits, for the study overall: CMV serostatus prediction reached a median bootstrapped AUC of roughly 0.95 with the original framework and 0.9 to 0.93 with a US-trained random forest. Unlike the original study, which covered naive and memory CD4+ and CD8+ populations, the Belgian study sequenced only CD4+CD45RO+ memory cells. Of under 200 previously reported CMV-associated TCRbeta sequences, 67 appeared in the CD4+ memory repertoires, each in one to five individuals. The results were read as suggesting that the CMV-associated TCR signature is, for the most part, present in the CD4+ memory repertoire. A median bootstrapped AUC of almost 0.96 with a 95% CI of 0.76-1.00 was achieved on the Belgian cohort by the original-framework classifier.

Single viable CD3+CD4+CD8-CD45RO+ cells were sorted as memory CD4+ T cells on a FACSAria II. CMV serostatus was assessed using a Roche Elecsys assay, by which serum IgG against CMV pp150, pp28, p38 and p52 was detected. After thawing, total CD4+ T cells were enriched by positive selection with CD4 magnetic microbeads. Samples originated from another study that specifically interrogated the CD4+ T cell memory repertoire. Following standard operating procedures, peripheral blood mononuclear cells were isolated and cryopreserved, while serum was kept at -80 degrees C. CD3-PerCP (BW264/56), CD4-APC (RPA-T4), CD45RO-PE (UCHT1) and CD8-Pacific Orange (3B5) antibodies were used for staining, and non-viable cells were excluded with Sytox blue.

This clonotype originated in an adult in good health and CMV-seronegative. The source material was memory CD4+ T cells from blood. This sequence uses TRBV18 and TRBJ2-3; the central 7 bases match TRBD1. This receptor carries the CDR3 CASSPLQGTTDTQYF. Read as DNA, the sequence is TGTGCCAGCTCACCTCTACAGGGGACCACAGATACGCAGTATTTT.